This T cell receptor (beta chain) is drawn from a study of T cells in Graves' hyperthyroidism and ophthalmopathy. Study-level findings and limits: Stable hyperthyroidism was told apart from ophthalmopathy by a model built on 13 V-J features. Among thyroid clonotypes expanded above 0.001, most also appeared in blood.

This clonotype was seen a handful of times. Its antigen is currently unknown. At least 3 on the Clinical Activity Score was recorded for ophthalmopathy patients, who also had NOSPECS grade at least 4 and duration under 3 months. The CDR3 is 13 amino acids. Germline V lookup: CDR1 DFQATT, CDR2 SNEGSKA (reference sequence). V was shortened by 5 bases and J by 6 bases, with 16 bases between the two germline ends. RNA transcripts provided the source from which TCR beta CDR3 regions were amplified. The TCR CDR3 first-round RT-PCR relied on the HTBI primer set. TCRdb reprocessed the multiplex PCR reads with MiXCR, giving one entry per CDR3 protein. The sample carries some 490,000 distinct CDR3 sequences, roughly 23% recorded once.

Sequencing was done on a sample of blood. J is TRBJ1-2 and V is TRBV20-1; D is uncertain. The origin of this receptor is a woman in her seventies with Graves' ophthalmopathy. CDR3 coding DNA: TGCAGTGCTGGGCCGTGGTCCGAAGATGGCTACACCTTC. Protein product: CSAGPWSEDGYTF.